This TCR beta chain was obtained from a study of blood T cell repertoires in COVID-19. Measured with immunoSEQ multiplex PCR; TCRdb has only the in-frame clones, and not every one. The sample records more than 110,000 clones, 75% to 90% being singletons. This CDR3 comprises 14 residues. The V gene's germline CDR1 is LNHDA and CDR2 SQIVND (reference sequence). The V end lost 6 bases, the J end lost 0 bases, and 9 bases lay between the germline ends. The receptor's source is a woman over 75 with acute or convalescent COVID-19. Sequences were obtained from peripheral blood. The gene calls are TRBV19 and TRBJ1-3, with D possibly matching TRBD1 (6 bases). CDR3 in DNA: TGTGCCAGTAGCCGGACAGACTCTGGAAACACCATATATTTT. Amino acids: CASSRTDSGNTIYF.